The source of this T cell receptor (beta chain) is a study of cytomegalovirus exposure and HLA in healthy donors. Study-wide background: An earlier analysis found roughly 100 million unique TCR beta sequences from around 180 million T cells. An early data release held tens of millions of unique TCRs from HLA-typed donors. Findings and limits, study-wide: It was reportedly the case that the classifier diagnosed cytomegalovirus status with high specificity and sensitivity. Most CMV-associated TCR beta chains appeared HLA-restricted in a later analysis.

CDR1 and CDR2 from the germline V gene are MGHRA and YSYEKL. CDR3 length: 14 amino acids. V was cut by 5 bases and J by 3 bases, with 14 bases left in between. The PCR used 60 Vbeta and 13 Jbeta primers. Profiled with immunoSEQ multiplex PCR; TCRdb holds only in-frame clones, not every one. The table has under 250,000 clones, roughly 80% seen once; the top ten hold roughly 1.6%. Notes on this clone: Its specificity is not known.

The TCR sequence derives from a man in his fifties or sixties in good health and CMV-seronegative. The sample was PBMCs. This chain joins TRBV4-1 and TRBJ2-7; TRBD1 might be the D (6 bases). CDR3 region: CASSTSPDSYEQYF. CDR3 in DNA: TGCGCCAGCAGCACAAGCCCGGACAGCTACGAGCAGTACTTC.